This T cell receptor (beta chain) was sequenced in a study of T cell responses to AZD1222 COVID-19 vaccine. J gave up 4 bases and V 1 base, and 7 bases lay outside the gene matches. Germline CDR1 and CDR2: LGHNT and FRNRAP. The CDR3 runs 16 residues. The data were produced by immunoSEQ multiplex PCR, yet TCRdb's version contains in-frame clones alone and is incomplete. The data contain 100,000 to 120,000 clones, about 87% of them singletons. General study results and limits: Without day 14 samples, only post-peak T cell repertoires were studied.

On this clone itself: Its antigen is currently unknown.

This sequence originates from an adult who received the AZD1222 COVID-19 vaccine. The material was peripheral blood, obtained 28 days after the second AZD1222 dose. This sequence joins TRBV12-5 and TRBJ2-3, with TRBD1 matching 8 bases. The CDR3 region has the DNA TGTGCTAGTGGTTTGGGCCTCCGACAGGGGTCAGATACGCAGTATTTT. Protein product: CASGLGLRQGSDTQYF.